Below, 21 T cell receptor beta chains from the same sample are listed, as sequenced in a study of cytotoxic CD8 clonotypes in ibrutinib-treated CLL. Data came from immunoSEQ multiplex PCR; TCRdb stores just in-frame clones and leaves some out. The sample yields 110,000 to 150,000 clones, 60% to 80% seen once. The sequencing used PBMCs, collected after 12 months of ibrutinib treatment. All receptors come from a human donor with chronic lymphocytic leukemia.

The V and J genes are TRBV9 and TRBJ2-2; D is uncertain. Germline V gene sequence: CDR1 SGDLS, CDR2 YYNGEE. The CDR3 has 14 residues. V lost 0 bases and J lost 0, with 3 bases in between. The CDR3 coding sequence is TGTGCCAGCAGCGTAGCTCCGAACACCGGGGAGCTGTTTTTT. Translation gives CASSVAPNTGELFF.

This clone occurred a few times. The gene calls are TRBV6-1 and TRBJ1-5, with D possibly being TRBD1 (6 bases). CDR3 length: 17 amino acids. Germline V gene lookup returns CDR1 MNHNS and CDR2 SASEGT. Trimming left V 4 bases short and J 0 bases short, with 16 bases between. The CDR3 DNA follows: TGTGCCAGCAGTGCACAATACGGGACAAATAGCAATCAGCCCCAGCATTTT. Translated, it gives CASSAQYGTNSNQPQHF.

V gene TRBV28 combines with J gene TRBJ2-1, with D possibly being TRBD1 (6 bases). The CDR3 loop spans 14 amino acids. Germline-derived CDR1 and CDR2 are MDHEN and SYDVKM. Between the trimmed V and J ends, which lost 4 bases and 4 bases, there was a span of 11 bases. CDR3 region: CASSYGTLYNEQFF. For the CDR3, the DNA is TGTGCCAGCAGTTACGGGACACTGTACAATGAGCAGTTCTTC.

The gene calls are TRBV5-1 and TRBJ1-5; no clear D. Per germline, CDR1 SGHRS and CDR2 YFSETQ. The V end was cut by 0 bases, the J end by 6 bases, with 13 bases between. The CDR3 runs 15 residues. The CDR3 nucleotides are TGCGCCAGCAGCTTGGGTGGGATAGGAGGTCAGCCCCAGCATTTT. Residues: CASSLGGIGGQPQHF.

The chain carries TRBV5-4 and TRBJ2-5, with TRBD2 matching 7 bases. Trimming removed 2 bases from V and 5 bases from J; junction bases left unmatched: 12. The germline CDR1 and CDR2 sequences are SGHNT and YYREEE (reference sequence). This CDR3 has 16 amino acids. DNA for the CDR3: TGTGCCAGCAGCTTAGTGATCGCGGGAGAGGGGGAGACCCAGTACTTC. The encoded protein is CASSLVIAGEGETQYF.

The chain uses TRBV7-2 and TRBJ2-7, with 10 bases that match TRBD2. There are 15 residues in the CDR3. Trimming took 3 bases from V and 0 from J; bases not matched to a gene: 2. The V gene's germline CDR1 is SGHTA and CDR2 FQGNSA. The CDR3 DNA reads as TGTGCCAGCAGCTTTAGCGGGGGGCCCTCCTACGAGCAGTACTTC. As protein: CASSFSGGPSYEQYF.

The J gene is TRBJ2-1, the V gene TRBV7-9; maybe TRBD2 (7 bases). V lost 8 bases to trimming and J lost 8 bases, with 25 bases between them. The CDR3 sequence is 16 residues long. The germline V gene has CDR1 SEHNR and CDR2 FQNEAQ (reference sequence). In DNA, the CDR3 is TGTGCCAGCCGACCCGGGGGGCACCCCCCAAGCGATGAGCAGTTCTTC. Amino acids: CASRPGGHPPSDEQFF.

The rearrangement links TRBV28 to TRBJ2-3; D remains ambiguous. CDR1 MDHEN and CDR2 SYDVKM come from the germline V gene. The CDR3 length is 11 residues. Trimming shortened V by 5 bases and J by 6 bases, and 6 bases separated the two germline ends. DNA for the CDR3: TGTGCCAGCAGTCCGCAGGATACGCAGTATTTT. Translation gives CASSPQDTQYF. Filled out from reference TRBV28 and TRBJ2-3, the complete variable domain reads DVKVTQSSRYLVKRTGEKVFLECVQDMDHENMFWYRQDPGLGLRLIYFSYDVKMKEKGDIPEGYSVSREKKERFSLILESASTNQTSMYLCASSPQDTQYFGPGTRLTVL.

This clone has just a few counts. The chain uses TRBV4-1 and TRBJ2-5; D unclear. The V end lost 0 bases, the J end lost 7 bases, and 15 bases lay between the germline ends. Germline CDR1 MGHRA, CDR2 YSYEKL. This CDR3 region has 15 residues. The CDR3 DNA sequence: TGCGCCAGCAGCCAAGATAATTTGCCAGCCAGGACCCAGTACTTC. Translating gives CASSQDNLPARTQYF.

J is TRBJ1-2 and V is TRBV6-1, with TRBD1 matching 7 bases. V lost 6 bases, J lost 6 bases, and 7 bases stayed unmatched. CDR1 and CDR2 from the germline V gene are MNHNS and SASEGT. The CDR3 runs to 13 residues. This CDR3 reads CASRGKGADGYTF. CDR3 nucleotides: TGTGCCAGCAGAGGGAAGGGGGCGGATGGCTACACCTTC.

The genes are TRBV4-2 and TRBJ2-3; 9 nucleotides align to TRBD2. The junction had 2 bases not matched to a gene; V was cut back by 1 base and J by 0 bases. Germline lookup yields CDR1 LGHNA and CDR2 YNFKEQ. CDR3 length: 16 amino acids. CDR3 DNA: TGTGCCAGCAGCCAAGGGGCGGGAGGGAGCACAGATACGCAGTATTTT. Translating it yields CASSQGAGGSTDTQYF.

The chain uses TRBV7-9 and TRBJ2-2, with D unclear. Trimming pared 8 bases from V and 4 bases from J, leaving 11 bases between. CDR1 SEHNR and CDR2 FQNEAQ come from the germline V gene (reference sequence). This CDR3 comprises 13 residues. This chain's CDR3 is CASLWVGTGELFF. CDR3 DNA sequence: TGTGCCAGCTTGTGGGTCGGCACCGGGGAGCTGTTTTTT.

This sequence joins TRBV9 and TRBJ1-5; D gene unclear. Trimming removed 4 bases from V and 4 bases from J, with 9 bases in between. In germline, CDR1 is SGDLS, CDR2 YYNGEE. CDR3 size: 13 residues. The CDR3 loop reads CASSQDPNQPQHF. The DNA for the CDR3 is TGTGCCAGCAGCCAGGACCCAAATCAGCCCCAGCATTTT.

This rearrangement joins TRBV6-6 to TRBJ1-5; no clear D. The CDR3 has 16 amino acids. CDR1 and CDR2 (germline): MNHNY, SVGAGI (reference sequence). Trimming left V 6 bases short and J 0 bases short, with 15 bases between. The CDR3 loop reads CASSPDGLASNQPQHF. As DNA, the CDR3 is TGTGCCAGCAGCCCTGACGGATTAGCTAGCAATCAGCCCCAGCATTTT.

V and J are TRBV20-1 and TRBJ2-1, with unresolved D. The CDR3 is made up of 11 amino acids. Trimming shortened V by 5 bases and J by 10 bases, and 12 bases separated the two germline ends. Germline V lookup: CDR1 DFQATT, CDR2 SNEGSKA (reference sequence). The CDR3 DNA reads as TGCAGTGCTTGGTTGACTGTAGAGCAGTTCTTC. It specifies CSAWLTVEQFF.

The CDR3 spells CASSLWTSGGGTDTQYF. The CDR3 DNA is TGTGCCAGCAGTTTATGGACTAGCGGGGGGGGAACAGATACGCAGTATTTT. The gene calls are TRBV28 and TRBJ2-3; 14 nucleotides align to TRBD2. CDR3 length: 17 amino acids. After removal of 0 bases from V and 3 bases from J, the junction contained 2 bases not matched to a gene. The germline V gene encodes CDR1 MDHEN and CDR2 SYDVKM.

This clone was recorded only once. The chain links TRBV6-1 to TRBJ2-7; D is possibly TRBD1 (6 bases). Germline CDR1 reads MNHNS; CDR2 reads SASEGT. The CDR3 extends over 13 amino acids. V was cut by 6 bases and J by 2 bases, with 11 bases left in between. Here the CDR3 DNA reads TGTGCCAGCAGCTGGGGGCCAGCCTACGAGCAGTACTTC. Its translation is CASSWGPAYEQYF.

This clone was recorded only once. This rearrangement joins TRBV23-1 to TRBJ2-7; TRBD2 aligns across 7 bases. TRBV23-1 falls under the ORF class, with uncertain function. The V gene end was trimmed by 8 bases and the J gene end by 3 bases; junction bases not matched to a gene: 10. This CDR3 comprises 14 residues. The CDR3 DNA reads TGCGCCAGCGAGTCAATACCGGGGGGCTACGAGCAGTACTTC. Translated, it gives CASESIPGGYEQYF.

This chain links TRBV28 with TRBJ2-7; 7 bases agree with TRBD2. CDR3 length: 16 amino acids. Germline V CDR1 and CDR2: MDHEN, SYDVKM. The junction had 16 bases not matched to a gene; V was cut back by 8 bases and J by 3 bases. The CDR3 sequence: CASGKQRDYLNYEQYF. CDR3 nucleotides: TGTGCCAGCGGGAAACAGAGGGACTACCTAAACTACGAGCAGTACTTC.

The rearrangement joins TRBV19 to TRBJ2-1; 10 bases agree with TRBD2. The CDR3 totals 16 residues. With V trimmed by 4 bases and J by 5 bases, 8 bases remained unmatched. Germline V gene sequence: CDR1 LNHDA, CDR2 SQIVND (reference sequence). The CDR3 DNA reads as TGTGCCAGTAGTAGAGGGAGCGGGGGGGCAGACAATGAGCAGTTCTTC. It encodes CASSRGSGGADNEQFF. The full variable domain, its missing parts supplied by reference TRBV19 and TRBJ2-1, is DGGITQSPKYLFRKEGQNVTLSCEQNLNHDAMYWYRQDPGQGLRLIYYSQIVNDFQKGDIAEGYSVSREKKESFPLTVTSAQKNPTAFYLCASSRGSGGADNEQFFGPGTRLTVL.

V usage is TRBV10-2 and J usage is TRBJ1-5; the match to TRBD1 covers 7 bases. Losses at the gene ends were 10 bases for V and 6 bases for J; bases not matched to a gene: 6. From germline, CDR1 is WSHSY and CDR2 SAAADI. This CDR3 is built from 12 residues. The CDR3 loop reads CANRQGSQPQHF. The CDR3 coding sequence is TGCGCCAACAGACAGGGCAGTCAGCCCCAGCATTTT.